This T cell receptor beta chain was sequenced for a study of control samples from healthy donors and cancer patients. Here immunoSEQ multiplex PCR was the method, and the copy in TCRdb shows in-frame clones only, minus some. Of around 200,000 clones listed, roughly 91% are singletons. This sequence originates from a man in his late teens or twenties in good health. Sequencing was carried out using blood.

CDR3 loop: CASSEGTSGGLAQYF. The DNA of the CDR3 is TGTGCCAGCAGTGAAGGGACTAGCGGGGGGCTAGCGCAGTACTTC. This rearrangement joins TRBV2 to TRBJ2-7; the match to TRBD2 covers 14 bases. This CDR3 has 15 amino acids. V shed 1 base and J 9 bases; nucleotides not matched to a gene: 5. Looked up from germline, CDR1 is SNHLY and CDR2 is FYNNEI.